The next 13 T cell receptor beta chains were all read from a single sample in a study of blood T cell repertoires in COVID-19. Assay used: immunoSEQ multiplex PCR; TCRdb lists only in-frame clones, some missing. The sample lists 250,000 to 350,000 clones; around 85% were seen once. The sample comprised PBMCs or T cells enriched from blood (not recorded which). These receptors were collected from a woman aged 25 to 39 who had recovered from COVID-19.

The V gene is TRBV6-6, the J gene TRBJ2-1; 9 nucleotides line up with TRBD1. CDR1 MNHNY and CDR2 SVGAGI come from the germline V gene (reference sequence). Losses at the gene ends were 5 bases for V and 4 bases for J; bases not matched to a gene: 3. The CDR3 is 14 amino acids. The CDR3 DNA sequence: TGTGCCAGCAGTATACAGGGGGCATACAATGAGCAGTTCTTC. Its protein is CASSIQGAYNEQFF.

A single count supports this clone. CDR3 sequence reads: CASSFPWTSGRATTYEQYF. In nucleotides, the CDR3 is TGTGCCAGCAGCTTCCCCTGGACTAGCGGGAGGGCCACGACCTACGAGCAGTACTTC. This chain joins TRBV7-9 and TRBJ2-7; TRBD2 matches 15 bases. Trimming at V came to 3 bases and at J to 2 bases, leaving 11 bases not matched to a gene. This CDR3 has 19 residues. Germline V gene data show CDR1 as SEHNR and CDR2 as FQNEAQ (reference sequence). The variable domain in full, completed from reference TRBV7-9 and TRBJ2-7, reads DTGVSQNPRHKITKRGQNVTFRCDPISEHNRLYWYRQTLGQGPEFLTYFQNEAQLEKSRLLSDRFSAERPKGSFSTLEIQRTEQGDSAMYLCASSFPWTSGRATTYEQYFGPGTRLTVT.

This chain links TRBV5-4 with TRBJ2-1; D may be TRBD2 (6 bases). Trimming cost V 0 bases and J 7 bases, with 8 bases left between them. The CDR3 runs to 13 residues. CDR1 and CDR2 (germline): SGHNT, YYREEE (reference sequence). CDR3 protein: CASSLARENEQFF. In nucleotides, the CDR3 is TGTGCCAGCAGCTTGGCTCGGGAGAATGAGCAGTTCTTC.

This chain uses TRBV3-1 (or the pseudogene TRBV3-2) with TRBJ2-1; D is uncertain. Trimming stripped 1 base from V and 3 bases from J, with 7 bases between. This CDR3 is 14 amino acids long. Per the germline V gene, CDR1 is LGHDT and CDR2 is YNNKEL (reference sequence). This CDR3 reads CASSQGALYNEQFF. CDR3 nucleotide sequence: TGTGCCAGCAGCCAAGGAGCCCTCTACAATGAGCAGTTCTTC.

This clone was counted a few times. The chain uses TRBV11-2 and TRBJ2-1; 16 positions agree with TRBD2. With 2 bases clipped from V and 6 bases from J, the junction kept 7 bases outside the gene matches. CDR3 size: 18 residues. Germline assignment: CDR1 SGHAT and CDR2 FQNNGV. The DNA of the CDR3 is TGTGCCAGCAGCTTAATTTATGGGACTAGCGGGAGGGGCAATGAGCAGTTCTTC. Its protein is CASSLIYGTSGRGNEQFF.

This clone was picked up one time. The chain has TRBV5-1 and TRBJ1-5, with a possible D match to TRBD1 (6 bases). The CDR3 has 14 amino acids. Germline values: CDR1 SGHRS, CDR2 YFSETQ. V was pared by 5 bases and J by 5 bases, with 14 bases between. In nucleotides, the CDR3 is TGCGCCAGCAGGCAGGGGCTTATGGATCAGCCCCAGCATTTT. Protein sequence: CASRQGLMDQPQHF. The variable domain in full, completed from reference TRBV5-1 and TRBJ1-5, reads KAGVTQTPRYLIKTRGQQVTLSCSPISGHRSVSWYQQTPGQGLQFLFEYFSETQRNKGNFPGRFSGRQFSNSRSEMNVSTLELGDSALYLCASRQGLMDQPQHFGDGTRLSIL.

The gene calls are TRBV7-9 and TRBJ2-2, with TRBD2 identical over 8 bases. Losses at the gene ends were 4 bases for V and 0 bases for J; bases not matched to a gene: 4. Germline loops: CDR1 SEHNR, CDR2 FQNEAQ (reference sequence). The length of the CDR3 is 16 residues. CDR3 residues: CASSSGAGANTGELFF. For the CDR3, the DNA is TGTGCCAGCAGCTCCGGAGCGGGGGCGAACACCGGGGAGCTGTTTTTT.

The chain carries TRBV30 and TRBJ2-1; TRBD2 matches 7 bases. V gave up 0 bases and J gave up 6 bases; unmatched junction bases: 8. Per germline, CDR1 GTSNPN and CDR2 SVGIG (reference sequence). The CDR3 consists of 15 residues. Here the CDR3 reads CAWSVPRGFSNEQFF. CDR3 bases: TGTGCCTGGAGTGTCCCGCGGGGGTTTTCCAATGAGCAGTTCTTC.

The chain employs TRBV20-1 and TRBJ1-2; D call uncertain. The germline V gene has CDR1 DFQATT and CDR2 SNEGSKA (reference sequence). The CDR3 has 14 residues. Trimming removed 3 bases at V and 0 bases at J, with 11 bases between. The CDR3, as DNA: TGCAGTGCTAGTTTCAGTAATACTAACTATGGCTACACCTTC. It is translated as CSASFSNTNYGYTF.

V and J are TRBV28 and TRBJ1-2; 7 bases fit TRBD1. The CDR3 consists of 15 residues. Germline V gene sequence: CDR1 MDHEN, CDR2 SYDVKM. Trimming removed 4 bases from V and 8 bases from J; junction bases left unmatched: 13. The CDR3 DNA is TGTGCCAGCAGTTCCCAGGGGGGCCAGGGGAGGGGCTACACCTTC. Its protein is CASSSQGGQGRGYTF.

The J gene is TRBJ1-5, the V gene TRBV10-3; tentatively, D is TRBD1 (5 bases). Trimming took 6 bases from V and 4 from J, leaving 7 bases between them. The germline gives CDR1 ENHRY, CDR2 SYGVKD. The CDR3 is made up of 12 amino acids. CDR3 nucleotide sequence: TGTGCCATCAGCGACAGAAATCAGCCCCAGCATTTT. This codes for CAISDRNQPQHF.

The chain has TRBV5-1 and TRBJ1-1; TRBD1 matches at 12 bases. This CDR3 contains 15 residues. Germline loops: CDR1 SGHRS, CDR2 YFSETQ. Germline trimming cut 3 bases from V and 7 bases from J; bases unmatched to any gene: 7. The CDR3 DNA reads as TGCGCCAGCAGCTCGGGGACAGGGGGCGCCAATGAAGCTTTCTTT. It is translated as CASSSGTGGANEAFF. Full variable domain (remainder filled in from reference TRBV5-1 and TRBJ1-1): KAGVTQTPRYLIKTRGQQVTLSCSPISGHRSVSWYQQTPGQGLQFLFEYFSETQRNKGNFPGRFSGRQFSNSRSEMNVSTLELGDSALYLCASSSGTGGANEAFFGQGTRLTVV.

V is TRBV5-1 and J is TRBJ2-1; 9 bases line up with TRBD2. Germline V gene sequence: CDR1 SGHRS, CDR2 YFSETQ. This CDR3 region has 13 residues. Unmatched junction bases numbered 8, after V lost 8 bases and J lost 8 bases. The CDR3 DNA is TGCGCCAGTCGGGCGGGAGGGCCCGATGAGCAGTTCTTC. It yields the protein CASRAGGPDEQFF.